This T cell receptor (beta chain) was identified during a study of blood T cell repertoires in COVID-19. Whole-study context: The United States, Italy and Spain were the sources of the acute and convalescent COVID-19 samples. Sample material is recorded as cDNA or gDNA derived from T cells, B-cell-depleted T cells, or PBMCs.

Clinical histories supplied by participants themselves formed the basis of cohort assignment. Per the authors' pipeline: Estimated nucleated cell counts came from reference gene primer amplification. Some clones are missing from TCRdb's copy, which holds only in-frame ones; the method was immunoSEQ multiplex PCR. That table gives V, J and clone size, and the DNA gave D and trimming. The table has approximately 150,000 clones, about 90% seen once; the top ten hold roughly 1.2%. Germline loops: CDR1 SEHNR, CDR2 FQNEAQ (reference sequence). The CDR3 extends over 13 amino acids. V shed 8 bases and J 0 bases; nucleotides not matched to a gene: 2.

The sequence was obtained from a human donor with acute COVID-19. The donor label of this sample is uncertain. The sequencing input was PBMCs or T cells enriched from blood (not recorded which). This sequence joins TRBV7-9 and TRBJ1-1; 8 bases match TRBD1. The CDR3 sequence: CASRQGMNTEAFF. The CDR3 DNA sequence: TGTGCCAGCCGACAGGGGATGAACACTGAAGCTTTCTTT.